These 24 T cell receptor beta chains originate from one sample sequenced in a study of cytomegalovirus exposure and HLA in healthy donors. PCR employed 60 Vbeta and 13 Jbeta primers. Data came from immunoSEQ multiplex PCR; TCRdb stores just in-frame clones and leaves some out. In the table there are 110,000 to 150,000 clones, more than 75% of which are singletons. Sequencing input: PBMCs. The receptors here all came from a woman under 30 in good health and CMV-seropositive.

V gene TRBV5-1 combines with J gene TRBJ2-5; 7 positions match TRBD1. Germline V CDR1 and CDR2: SGHRS, YFSETQ. This CDR3 region has 14 residues. J was trimmed by 5 bases and V by 4 bases; bases with no gene match: 8. CDR3 sequence: CASSPQTGMETQYF. Written as DNA, the CDR3 is TGCGCCAGCAGCCCGCAGACAGGGATGGAGACCCAGTACTTC.

The chain recombines TRBV5-1 with TRBJ2-2, with TRBD1 matching over 9 bases. From germline, CDR1 is SGHRS and CDR2 YFSETQ. The trim removed 4 bases at V and 5 bases at J, leaving 6 bases unmatched. The CDR3 loop spans 15 amino acids. The CDR3 DNA is TGCGCCAGCAGCCCGGGACAGGGTGGTACCGGGGAGCTGTTTTTT. Its protein is CASSPGQGGTGELFF.

This clone was observed a handful of times. The rearrangement links TRBV6-1 to TRBJ2-2; D unclear. Trimming removed 7 bases at V and 8 bases at J, with 8 bases between. The CDR3 is 11 amino acids. CDR1 and CDR2 from the germline V gene are MNHNS and SASEGT. DNA of the CDR3: TGTGCCAGCAAGACCGGGGGGGAGCTGTTTTTT. Translating it yields CASKTGGELFF.

This chain joins TRBV27 and TRBJ2-6, with 7 bases identical to TRBD1. Germline V gives CDR1 MNHEY, CDR2 SMNVEV (reference sequence). CDR3 length: 17 residues. V was clipped by 4 bases and J by 0 bases; unmatched bases: 6. CDR3 amino acids: CASSSGTVISGANVLTF. In DNA, the CDR3 is TGTGCCAGCAGTTCTGGGACAGTAATCTCTGGGGCCAACGTCCTGACTTTC.

This clone was seen a handful of times. V is TRBV27 and J is TRBJ1-4; TRBD1 is a possible D gene (5 bases). Trimming removed 5 bases from V and 0 bases from J, with 10 bases in between. The germline gives CDR1 MNHEY, CDR2 SMNVEV (reference sequence). There are 15 residues in the CDR3. The CDR3 sequence is CASSDRTSTNEKLFF. The CDR3 DNA is TGTGCCAGCAGTGACAGAACATCAACTAATGAAAAACTGTTTTTT.

V gene TRBV5-5 combines with J gene TRBJ1-6, with 8 bases lining up with TRBD1. Germline V gene data show CDR1 as SGHKS and CDR2 as YYEKEE (reference sequence). Unmatched junction bases numbered 9, after V lost 3 bases and J lost 7 bases. The CDR3 is 16 residues long. The CDR3 loop reads CASSSSTGGSNSPLHF. CDR3 sequence (DNA): TGTGCCAGCAGCTCTTCAACAGGGGGGTCAAATTCACCCCTCCACTTT.

This clone has a single count. The chain employs TRBV10-3 and TRBJ2-3; no clear D gene. The CDR3 contains 12 residues. Trimming stripped 2 bases from V and 4 bases from J, with 4 bases between. Germline-derived CDR1 and CDR2 are ENHRY and SYGVKD. CDR3 DNA sequence: TGTGCCATCAGTGAGCTCGCAGATACGCAGTATTTT. Translating gives CAISELADTQYF.

The gene calls are TRBV5-5 and TRBJ1-1, with D unclear. V lost 2 bases to trimming and J lost 1 base, with 12 bases between them. This CDR3 has 15 amino acids. CDR1 SGHKS and CDR2 YYEKEE come from the germline V gene (reference sequence). The CDR3 nucleotides are TGTGCCAGCAGCTTCATGGGGAGGTCGAACACTGAAGCTTTCTTT. Its translation: CASSFMGRSNTEAFF.

The V call is TRBV6-1, the J call TRBJ2-7; D is perhaps TRBD1 (6 bases). There are 13 residues in the CDR3. Trimming cost V 4 bases and J 2 bases, with 9 bases left between them. Germline values: CDR1 MNHNS, CDR2 SASEGT. The CDR3 loop reads CASSVRTAYEQYF. The DNA of the CDR3 is TGTGCCAGCAGTGTTAGGACAGCCTACGAGCAGTACTTC.

The chain uses TRBV4-1 and TRBJ1-1; D ambiguous. Germline V gene sequence: CDR1 MGHRA, CDR2 YSYEKL. Trimming stripped 2 bases from V and 1 base from J, with 8 bases between. The CDR3 has 14 residues. This chain's CDR3 is CASSQFGSNTEAFF. For the CDR3, the DNA is TGCGCCAGCAGCCAATTCGGGTCGAACACTGAAGCTTTCTTT.

This clone was observed a few times. The rearrangement joins TRBV6-1 to TRBJ1-2; D possibly corresponds to TRBD1 (5 bases). Trimming took off 6 bases at V and 2 bases at J, with 13 bases between the two ends. Germline loops: CDR1 MNHNS, CDR2 SASEGT. The CDR3 has 14 residues. CDR3 protein: CASSPRTLNYGYTF. DNA of the CDR3: TGTGCCAGCAGCCCTAGGACACTGAACTATGGCTACACCTTC.

This chain links TRBV6-6 with TRBJ2-7; 8 nucleotides align to TRBD1. With V trimmed by 5 bases and J by 4 bases, 4 bases remained unmatched. The germline V gene has CDR1 MNHNY and CDR2 SVGAGI (reference sequence). The CDR3 contains 13 residues. The CDR3 sequence: CASSQTGVYEQYF. The CDR3, as DNA: TGTGCCAGCAGTCAGACAGGGGTATACGAGCAGTACTTC.

The chain uses TRBV18 and TRBJ1-1, with D possibly TRBD1 on 5 matching bases. Germline assignment: CDR1 KGHSH and CDR2 LQKENI. The ends were cut back, 6 bases at V and 4 bases at J, with 12 bases in the middle. The CDR3 contains 13 residues. The CDR3 reads CASSRDRLTEAFF. The CDR3 bases are TGTGCCAGCTCCCGCGACAGACTCACTGAAGCTTTCTTT.

This rearrangement joins TRBV6-6 to TRBJ1-6; no clear D. CDR1 and CDR2 (germline): MNHNY, SVGAGI (reference sequence). V lost 2 bases and J lost 10, with 6 bases in between. The CDR3 totals 12 residues. As DNA, the CDR3 is TGTGCCAGCAGTTACGGAGACTCACCCCTCCACTTT. Translated: CASSYGDSPLHF.

The J gene is TRBJ2-5, the V gene TRBV10-1, with D tentatively TRBD1 (5 bases). The J call could be wrong; TRBJ2-7 is a better fit for the DNA end. The CDR3 is 16 amino acids. Germline CDR1 reads WNHNN; CDR2 reads SYGVQD (reference sequence). The CDR3 nucleotides are TGCGCCAGCAGTGAGTCTGTAGAAGGGGTCGGCTACGAGCAGTACTTC. It yields the protein CASSESVEGVGYEQYF.

The chain joins TRBV2 to TRBJ2-3, with 14 bases fitting TRBD2. The CDR3 totals 15 residues. Germline trimming cut 4 bases from V and 7 bases from J; bases unmatched to any gene: 4. Germline V gene lookup returns CDR1 SNHLY and CDR2 FYNNEI. The CDR3 here is CASSAGTSGGHTQYF. The DNA of the CDR3 is TGTGCCAGCAGTGCCGGGACTAGCGGGGGTCATACGCAGTATTTT.

The rearrangement links TRBV2 to TRBJ2-2, with D possibly matching TRBD2 (6 bases). Germline assignment: CDR1 SNHLY and CDR2 FYNNEI. V was pared by 2 bases and J by 13 bases, with 23 bases between. The CDR3 totals 16 residues. CDR3 in DNA: TGTGCCAGCAGTGAAATCTCCCGGGGGACCGGGGTAAGGCTGTTTTTT. The encoded protein is CASSEISRGTGVRLFF.

The chain has TRBV28 and TRBJ2-1; the match to TRBD2 covers 11 bases. CDR1 and CDR2 from the germline V gene are MDHEN and SYDVKM. The CDR3 runs 16 residues. The J segment lost 4 bases and the V segment lost 2 bases, leaving 4 bases of the junction unmatched. This CDR3 reads CASSLGGLAAYNEQFF. The CDR3 nucleotides are TGTGCCAGCAGTTTAGGGGGACTAGCGGCTTACAATGAGCAGTTCTTC. Full variable domain (rest looked up from reference TRBV28 and TRBJ2-1): DVKVTQSSRYLVKRTGEKVFLECVQDMDHENMFWYRQDPGLGLRLIYFSYDVKMKEKGDIPEGYSVSREKKERFSLILESASTNQTSMYLCASSLGGLAAYNEQFFGPGTRLTVL.

CDR3 coding DNA: TGTGCCAGCAGCTTATCCACAGGGTGGGAGACCCAGTACTTC. It is translated as CASSLSTGWETQYF. V is TRBV11-1 and J is TRBJ2-5; tentatively, D is TRBD1 (6 bases). Germline V lookup: CDR1 SGHAT, CDR2 FQDESV (reference sequence). The CDR3 has 14 residues. V lost 2 bases and J 5 bases, leaving 12 bases between the germline ends.

This clone showed up just once. The chain has TRBV9 and TRBJ1-2, with D possibly matching TRBD1 (5 bases). The CDR3 consists of 14 residues. From germline, CDR1 is SGDLS and CDR2 YYNGEE. V was clipped by 4 bases and J by 4 bases, with 14 bases between them. The CDR3 reads CASSYTSGGYGYTF. CDR3 nucleotide sequence: TGTGCCAGCAGCTACACCTCCGGGGGCTATGGCTACACCTTC.

The gene calls are TRBV5-1 and TRBJ2-7, with 7 bases matching TRBD1. CDR3 length: 15 residues. CDR1 is SGHRS and CDR2 is YFSETQ in the germline V gene. Trimming removed 4 bases from V and 4 bases from J; junction bases left unmatched: 11. This chain's CDR3 is CASSPVSTGAYEQYF. Written as DNA, the CDR3 is TGCGCCAGCAGCCCGGTAAGCACAGGGGCTTACGAGCAGTACTTC.

In nucleotides, the CDR3 is TGCAGCGCTGGACAGGGGATGAACACTGAAGCTTTCTTT. Its translation: CSAGQGMNTEAFF. The chain recombines TRBV29-1 with TRBJ1-1; TRBD1 matches 9 bases. The ends lost 7 bases at V and 0 bases at J; junction bases unmatched: 3. CDR1 and CDR2 from the germline V gene are SQVTM and ANQGSEA. This CDR3 region has 13 residues.

The chain employs TRBV6-1 and TRBJ2-7, with 10 bases aligning to TRBD2. Germline trimming cut 8 bases from V and 2 bases from J; bases unmatched to any gene: 9. The germline V gene has CDR1 MNHNS and CDR2 SASEGT. The CDR3 has 15 amino acids. CDR3 sequence: CASRIGAGGPYEQYF. CDR3 in DNA: TGTGCCAGCCGAATCGGAGCGGGGGGGCCCTACGAGCAGTACTTC.

The rearrangement joins TRBV10-3 to TRBJ2-5; possible D gene TRBD1, 5 bases. Germline-derived CDR1 and CDR2 are ENHRY and SYGVKD. This CDR3 is built from 12 residues. Trimming stripped 2 bases from V and 4 bases from J, with 5 bases between. CDR3 residues: CAISERGETQYF. In DNA form, the CDR3 reads TGTGCCATCAGTGAGAGGGGAGAGACCCAGTACTTC.